This TCR beta chain was sequenced during a study of T cell changes during pregnancy in multiple sclerosis. Only in-frame clones appear in the TCRdb table, and some are missing; sequencing was by immunoSEQ multiplex PCR. Of fewer than 60,000 clones in the sample, roughly 95% were seen once. CDR3 length: 16 residues. Germline CDR1 reads SGHRS; CDR2 reads YFSETQ. V gave up 0 bases and J gave up 6 bases, with 17 bases separating them. Sequencing was performed on CD4+ T cells from peripheral blood mononuclear cells, taken in the third trimester of pregnancy. The origin of this receptor is a female donor with multiple sclerosis, enrolled in a pregnancy study. This chain connects TRBV5-1 to TRBJ2-3; D may be TRBD2 (5 bases). In DNA form, the CDR3 reads TGCGCCAGCAGCTTGGGATATGGAACAAGCGGCGATACGCAGTATTTT. Translating gives CASSLGYGTSGDTQYF. Drawing the rest from reference TRBV5-1 and TRBJ2-3, the complete variable domain is KAGVTQTPRYLIKTRGQQVTLSCSPISGHRSVSWYQQTPGQGLQFLFEYFSETQRNKGNFPGRFSGRQFSNSRSEMNVSTLELGDSALYLCASSLGYGTSGDTQYFGPGTRLTVL.